What follows describes a single T cell receptor beta chain. Enrolled through a virtual design, the participants were between roughly 18 and 89 years of age and came from approximately 25 US areas. The entry originates in a study of blood T cell repertoires in COVID-19. The CDR3 consists of 16 residues. CDR1 SGHTA and CDR2 FQGNSA come from the germline V gene. V lost 4 bases to trimming and J lost 1 base; unmatched junction nucleotides: 6. Original analysis: Reference gene primer amplification yielded estimated nucleated cell counts. The data were produced by immunoSEQ multiplex PCR, yet TCRdb's version contains in-frame clones alone and is incomplete. V, J and clone size are those of that table, while D and trimming were read from the DNA. The sample has approximately 240,000 clones, about 90% seen once.

The chain combines TRBV7-2 with TRBJ2-2, with 7 bases matching TRBD1. Sequencing input: PBMCs or T cells enriched from blood (not recorded which). The receptor was isolated from a woman aged 30 to 39 with acute COVID-19. The CDR3 sequence is CASSSRTGWNTGELFF. Here the CDR3 DNA reads TGTGCCAGCAGCTCGCGGACAGGTTGGAACACCGGGGAGCTGTTTTTT.